This T cell receptor (beta chain) was profiled in a study of shared clonotypes between healthy human individuals. General study results and limits: Donor scarcity curtailed the genetic and exposure-history diversity represented herein. Sharing across four donors was highest in naive CD4 (approximately 5%) and lowest in memory CD8 (0.4%).

Of note for this clone: The antigen remains unidentified.

Produced via immunoSEQ multiplex PCR; TCRdb's table is partial and in-frame only. Seen here are hundreds of thousands of clones, about 91% observed once, and the top ten hold about 25%. Cells designated naive CD8 were CD45RO-negative and were positively selected for CCR7, with terminally differentiated effector memory CD45RA+ cells excluded. The CDR3 sequence is 14 residues long. Trimming at V came to 8 bases and at J to 7 bases, leaving 9 bases not matched to a gene. Germline CDR1 is MNHNS and CDR2 is SASEGT. J is TRBJ2-1 and V is TRBV6-1; 9 bases agree with TRBD2. Sequencing input: naive CD8+ T cells sorted from blood. This sequence was found in a man aged 25-45 years in good health. CDR3: CASGLAGVWNEQFF. CDR3 DNA: TGTGCCAGCGGCTTAGCGGGAGTCTGGAATGAGCAGTTCTTC.